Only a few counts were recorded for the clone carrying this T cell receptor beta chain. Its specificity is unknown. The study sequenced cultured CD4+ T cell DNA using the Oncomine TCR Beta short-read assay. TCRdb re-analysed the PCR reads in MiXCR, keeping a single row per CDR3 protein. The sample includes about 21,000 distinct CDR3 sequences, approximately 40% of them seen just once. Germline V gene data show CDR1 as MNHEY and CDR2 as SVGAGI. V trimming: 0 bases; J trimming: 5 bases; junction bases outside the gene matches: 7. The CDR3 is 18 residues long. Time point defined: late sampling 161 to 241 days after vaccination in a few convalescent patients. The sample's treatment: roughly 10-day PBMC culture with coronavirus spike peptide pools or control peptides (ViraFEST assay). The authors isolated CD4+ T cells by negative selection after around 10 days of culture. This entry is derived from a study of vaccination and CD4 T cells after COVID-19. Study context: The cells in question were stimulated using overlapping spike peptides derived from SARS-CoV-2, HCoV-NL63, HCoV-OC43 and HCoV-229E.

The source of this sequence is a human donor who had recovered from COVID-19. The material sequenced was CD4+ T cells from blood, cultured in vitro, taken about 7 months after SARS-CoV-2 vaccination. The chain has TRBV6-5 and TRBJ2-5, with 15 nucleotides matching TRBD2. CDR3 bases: TGTGCCAGCAGTTACTCAACGGGACTAGCGGGAGGATCCGAGACCCAGTACTTC. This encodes CASSYSTGLAGGSETQYF.